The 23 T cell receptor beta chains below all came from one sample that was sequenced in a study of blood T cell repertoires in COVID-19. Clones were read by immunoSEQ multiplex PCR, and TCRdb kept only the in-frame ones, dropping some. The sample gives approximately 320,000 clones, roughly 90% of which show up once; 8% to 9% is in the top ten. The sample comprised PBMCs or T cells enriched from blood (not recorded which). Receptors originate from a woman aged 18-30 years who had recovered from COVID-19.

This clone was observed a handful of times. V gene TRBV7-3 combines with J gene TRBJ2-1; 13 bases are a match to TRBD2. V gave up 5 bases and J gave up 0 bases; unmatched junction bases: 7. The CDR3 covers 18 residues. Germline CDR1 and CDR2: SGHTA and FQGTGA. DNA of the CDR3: TGTGCCAGCAGCAGACTAGCGGGAGGTGTCAGCTCCTACAATGAGCAGTTCTTC. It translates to CASSRLAGGVSSYNEQFF. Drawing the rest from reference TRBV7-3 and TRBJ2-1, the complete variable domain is GAGVSQTPSNKVTEKGKYVELRCDPISGHTALYWYRQSLGQGPEFLIYFQGTGAADDSGLPNDRFFAVRPEGSVSTLKIQRTERGDSAVYLCASSRLAGGVSSYNEQFFGPGTRLTVL.

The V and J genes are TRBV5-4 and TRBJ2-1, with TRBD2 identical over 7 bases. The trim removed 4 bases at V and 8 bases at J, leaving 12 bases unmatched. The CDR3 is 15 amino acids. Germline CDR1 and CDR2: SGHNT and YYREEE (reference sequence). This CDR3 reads CASSRDYRSLDEQFF. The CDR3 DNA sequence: TGTGCCAGCAGCCGGGACTATAGGTCTCTGGATGAGCAGTTCTTC.

This chain's CDR3 is CASTKADRDGSPLHF. Here the CDR3 DNA reads TGTGCCAGTACTAAGGCCGACAGGGATGGTTCACCCCTCCACTTT. The chain employs TRBV19 and TRBJ1-6; 7 positions match TRBD1. Germline lookup yields CDR1 LNHDA and CDR2 SQIVND (reference sequence). The junction had 12 bases not matched to a gene; V was cut back by 7 bases and J by 9 bases. The CDR3 has 15 amino acids.

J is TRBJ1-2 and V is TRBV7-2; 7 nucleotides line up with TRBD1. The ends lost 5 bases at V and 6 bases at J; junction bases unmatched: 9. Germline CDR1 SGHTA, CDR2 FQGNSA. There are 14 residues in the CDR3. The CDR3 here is CASSLDRDQDGYTF. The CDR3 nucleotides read TGTGCCAGCAGCCTTGACAGGGATCAGGATGGCTACACCTTC.

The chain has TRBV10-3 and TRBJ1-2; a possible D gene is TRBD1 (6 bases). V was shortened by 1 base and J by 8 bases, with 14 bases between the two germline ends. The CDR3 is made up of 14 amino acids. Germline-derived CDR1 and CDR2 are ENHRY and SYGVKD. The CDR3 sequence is CAISEWTDLRGYTF. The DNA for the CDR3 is TGTGCCATCAGTGAGTGGACAGACCTAAGGGGCTACACCTTC.

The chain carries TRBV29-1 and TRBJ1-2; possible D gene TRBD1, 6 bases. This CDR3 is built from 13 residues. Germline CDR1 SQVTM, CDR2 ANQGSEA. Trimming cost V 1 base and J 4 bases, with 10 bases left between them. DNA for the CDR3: TGCAGCGTTGAAGGTAAACAGGGCTATGGCTACACCTTC. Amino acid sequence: CSVEGKQGYGYTF.

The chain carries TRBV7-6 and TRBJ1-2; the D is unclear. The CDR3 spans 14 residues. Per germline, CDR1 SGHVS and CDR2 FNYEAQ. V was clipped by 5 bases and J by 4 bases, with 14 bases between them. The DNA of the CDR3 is TGTGCCAGCAGCGAGCAAGGAGGACTCTATGGCTACACCTTC. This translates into CASSEQGGLYGYTF. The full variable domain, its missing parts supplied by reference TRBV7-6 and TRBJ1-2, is GAGVSQSPRYKVTKRGQDVALRCDPISGHVSLYWYRQALGQGPEFLTYFNYEAQQDKSGLPNDRFSAERPEGSISTLTIQRTEQRDSAMYRCASSEQGGLYGYTFGSGTRLTVV.

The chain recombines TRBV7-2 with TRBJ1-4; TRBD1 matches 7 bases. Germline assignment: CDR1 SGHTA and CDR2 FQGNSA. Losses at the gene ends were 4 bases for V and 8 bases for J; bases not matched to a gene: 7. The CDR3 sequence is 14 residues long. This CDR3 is CASSSQGKGEKLFF. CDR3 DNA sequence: TGTGCCAGCAGCTCACAGGGGAAGGGCGAAAAACTGTTTTTT.

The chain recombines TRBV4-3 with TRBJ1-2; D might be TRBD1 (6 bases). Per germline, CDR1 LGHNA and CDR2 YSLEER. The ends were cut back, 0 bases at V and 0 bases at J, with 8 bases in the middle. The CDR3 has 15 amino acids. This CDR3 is CASSQDTGTNYGYTF. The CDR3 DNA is TGCGCCAGCAGCCAAGATACAGGGACTAACTATGGCTACACCTTC.

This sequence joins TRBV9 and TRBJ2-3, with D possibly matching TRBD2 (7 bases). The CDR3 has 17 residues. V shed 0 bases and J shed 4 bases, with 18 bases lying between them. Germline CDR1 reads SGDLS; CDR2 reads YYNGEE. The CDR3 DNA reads TGTGCCAGCAGCGTAGGGAGGGGGGGGAGTTCGTCAGATACGCAGTATTTT. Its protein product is CASSVGRGGSSSDTQYF.

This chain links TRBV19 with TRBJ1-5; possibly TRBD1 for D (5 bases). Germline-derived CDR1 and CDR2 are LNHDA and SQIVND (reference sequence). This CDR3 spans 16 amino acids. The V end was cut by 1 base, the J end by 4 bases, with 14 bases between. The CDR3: CASSIGLIGANQPQHF. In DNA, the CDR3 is TGTGCCAGTAGTATAGGTCTCATTGGGGCGAATCAGCCCCAGCATTTT.

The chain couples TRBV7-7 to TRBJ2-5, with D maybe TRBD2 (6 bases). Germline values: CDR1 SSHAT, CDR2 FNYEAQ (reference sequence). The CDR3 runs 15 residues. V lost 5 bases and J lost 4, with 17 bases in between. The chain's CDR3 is CASSLGGGALETQYF. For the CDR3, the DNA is TGTGCCAGCAGCCTCGGAGGCGGGGCGTTAGAGACCCAGTACTTC.

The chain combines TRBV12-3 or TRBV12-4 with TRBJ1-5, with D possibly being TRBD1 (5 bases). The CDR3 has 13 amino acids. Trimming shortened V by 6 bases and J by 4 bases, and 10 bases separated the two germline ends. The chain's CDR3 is CASSGHENQPQHF. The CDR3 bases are TGTGCCAGCAGCGGACACGAAAATCAGCCCCAGCATTTT.

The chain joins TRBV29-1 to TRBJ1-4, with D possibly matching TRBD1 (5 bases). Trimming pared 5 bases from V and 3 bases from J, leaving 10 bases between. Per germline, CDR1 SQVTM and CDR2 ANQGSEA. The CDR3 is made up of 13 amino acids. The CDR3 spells CSVQGRANEKLFF. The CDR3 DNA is TGCAGCGTTCAGGGCAGGGCTAATGAAAAACTGTTTTTT.

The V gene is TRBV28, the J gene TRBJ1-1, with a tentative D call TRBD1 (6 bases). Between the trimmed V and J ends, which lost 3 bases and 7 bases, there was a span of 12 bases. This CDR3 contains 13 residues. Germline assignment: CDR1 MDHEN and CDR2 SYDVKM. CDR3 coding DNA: TGTGCCAGCAGTTTCGTAAGGGGGGGTGAAGCTTTCTTT. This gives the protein CASSFVRGGEAFF.

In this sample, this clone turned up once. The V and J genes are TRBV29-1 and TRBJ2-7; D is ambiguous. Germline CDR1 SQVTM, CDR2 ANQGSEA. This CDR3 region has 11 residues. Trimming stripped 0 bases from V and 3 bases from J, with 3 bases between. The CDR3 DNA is TGCAGCGTTGAAGACAGCTACGAGCAGTACTTC. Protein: CSVEDSYEQYF.

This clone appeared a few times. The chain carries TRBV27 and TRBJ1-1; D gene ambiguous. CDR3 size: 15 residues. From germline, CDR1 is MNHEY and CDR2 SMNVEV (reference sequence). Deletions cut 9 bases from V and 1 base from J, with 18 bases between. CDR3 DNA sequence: TGTGCCAGTCGGCCATTAGGTCAGGAGAACACTGAAGCTTTCTTT. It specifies CASRPLGQENTEAFF.

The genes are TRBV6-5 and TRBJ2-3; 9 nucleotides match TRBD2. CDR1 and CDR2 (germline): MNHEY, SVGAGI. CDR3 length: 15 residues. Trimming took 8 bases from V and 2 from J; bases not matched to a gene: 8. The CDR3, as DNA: TGTGCCAGCGCGAGCAGCGGGGGGCCCACAGATACGCAGTATTTT. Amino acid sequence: CASASSGGPTDTQYF.

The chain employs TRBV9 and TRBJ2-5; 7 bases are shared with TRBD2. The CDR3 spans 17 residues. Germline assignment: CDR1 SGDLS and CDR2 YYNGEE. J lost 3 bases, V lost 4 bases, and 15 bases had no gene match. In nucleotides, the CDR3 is TGTGCCAGCAGCAATCCTTCAAGGGAGGGGCGAGAAGAGACCCAGTACTTC. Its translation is CASSNPSREGREETQYF.

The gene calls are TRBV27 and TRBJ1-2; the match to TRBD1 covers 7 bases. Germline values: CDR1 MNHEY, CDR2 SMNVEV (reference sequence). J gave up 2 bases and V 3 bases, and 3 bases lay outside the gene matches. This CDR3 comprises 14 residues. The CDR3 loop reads CASSFTGENYGYTF. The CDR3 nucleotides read TGTGCCAGCAGTTTTACAGGGGAGAACTATGGCTACACCTTC.

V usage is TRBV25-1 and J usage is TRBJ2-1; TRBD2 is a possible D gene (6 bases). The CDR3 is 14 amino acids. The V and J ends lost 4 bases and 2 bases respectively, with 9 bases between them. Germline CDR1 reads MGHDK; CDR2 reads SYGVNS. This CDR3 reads CASSGSGTYNEQFF. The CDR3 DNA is TGTGCCAGCAGTGGTAGCGGCACCTACAATGAGCAGTTCTTC.

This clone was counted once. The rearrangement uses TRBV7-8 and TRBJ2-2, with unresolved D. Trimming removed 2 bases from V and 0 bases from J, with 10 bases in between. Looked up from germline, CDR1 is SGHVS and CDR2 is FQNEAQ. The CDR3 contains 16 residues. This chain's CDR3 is CASSLSEGANTGELFF. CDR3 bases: TGTGCCAGCAGCTTATCTGAAGGAGCGAACACCGGGGAGCTGTTTTTT.

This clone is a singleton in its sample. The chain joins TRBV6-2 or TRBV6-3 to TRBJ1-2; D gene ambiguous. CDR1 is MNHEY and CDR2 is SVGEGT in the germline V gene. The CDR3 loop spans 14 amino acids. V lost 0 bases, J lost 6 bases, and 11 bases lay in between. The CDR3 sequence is CASSYSARQNGYTF. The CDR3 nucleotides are TGTGCCAGCAGTTACTCCGCTCGACAAAATGGCTACACCTTC.